Reported below is one T cell receptor beta chain. Its specificity is not known. Time point here: newly diagnosed GD, antithyroid drugs for less than 3 months. Following extraction of RNA from PBMCs, that RNA was used to make the TCR library. Peripheral blood, at roughly 9 milliliters, went into EDTA tubes. The sample comes from a study of regulatory T cells in long-lasting Graves disease. Across the study: Less than 3 months of antithyroid drugs had been taken by newly diagnosed Graves' patients.

Per germline, CDR1 SGHRS and CDR2 YFSETQ. The CDR3 length is 17 residues. With 3 bases clipped from V and 5 bases from J, the junction kept 14 bases outside the gene matches. General study results and limits: Patients with persistent Graves' had lower TCR diversity than newly diagnosed patients.

Relying on iRepertoire HTBI primers and Arm-PCR of CDR3 regions, the team built TCR beta libraries. In TCRdb, the multiplex PCR reads were re-called with MiXCR into one record per CDR3 protein. Counted here are around 450,000 distinct CDR3 sequences, 15% occurring once; the ten biggest clones make up around 7.6%. These data are also associated with another study on T cells in Graves' hyperthyroidism and ophthalmopathy. That source reports: Classification by a 13 V-J model distinguished ophthalmopathy from stable hyperthyroidism.

This sequence originates from a woman between 35 and 50 years old with Graves disease. The material sequenced was peripheral blood mononuclear cells (PBMCs), taken at new diagnosis, from a patient treated with antithyroid drugs. The chain has TRBV5-1 and TRBJ2-5; TRBD1 matches 9 bases. The CDR3 spells CASSYGRQRTGVETQYF. CDR3 sequence (DNA): TGCGCCAGCAGCTATGGCCGACAAAGGACAGGGGTCGAGACCCAGTACTTC. The full variable domain, in which reference TRBV5-1 and TRBJ2-5 provide the parts outside the CDR3, is KAGVTQTPRYLIKTRGQQVTLSCSPISGHRSVSWYQQTPGQGLQFLFEYFSETQRNKGNFPGRFSGRQFSNSRSEMNVSTLELGDSALYLCASSYGRQRTGVETQYFGPGTRLLVL.